A single sample is the source of the 9 T cell receptor beta chains below, sequenced in a study of shared clonotypes between healthy human individuals. Profiled with immunoSEQ multiplex PCR; TCRdb holds only in-frame clones, not every one. The data show 1.4 million to 1.5 million clones, with approximately 96% seen just once and roughly 1.2% held by the top ten. Sequencing used naive CD4+ T cells sorted from blood. Subset here: CD45RA+ positively selected. The receptors come from a young man in good health.

The chain is built from TRBV9 and TRBJ1-1, with 7 positions matching TRBD1. The CDR3 totals 15 residues. Trimming removed 0 bases from V and 4 bases from J; junction bases left unmatched: 6. Germline CDR1 SGDLS, CDR2 YYNGEE. CDR3 residues: CASSVVGGRPTEAFF. CDR3 nucleotides: TGTGCCAGCAGCGTAGTAGGGGGCCGGCCCACTGAAGCTTTCTTT.

The chain joins TRBV5-4 to TRBJ2-7, with 14 bases fitting TRBD2. The CDR3 spans 17 residues. CDR1 and CDR2 from the germline V gene are SGHNT and YYREEE (reference sequence). J gave up 7 bases and V 0 bases, and 9 bases lay outside the gene matches. The CDR3 is CASSLGGLAGANGEQYF. The CDR3 coding sequence is TGTGCCAGCAGCTTGGGGGGACTAGCGGGAGCCAACGGGGAGCAGTACTTC.

V usage is TRBV9 and J usage is TRBJ1-5; D unresolved. V was trimmed by 0 bases and J by 7 bases, leaving 11 bases between them. Germline assignment: CDR1 SGDLS and CDR2 YYNGEE. The CDR3 loop spans 14 amino acids. CDR3 in amino acids: CASSVGVGLQPQHF. CDR3 bases: TGTGCCAGCAGCGTAGGGGTGGGTTTGCAGCCCCAGCATTTT.

This chain links TRBV6-5 with TRBJ2-7, with D unresolved. This CDR3 spans 15 amino acids. Trimming left V 4 bases short and J 2 bases short, with 15 bases between. The germline CDR1 and CDR2 sequences are MNHEY and SVGAGI. This CDR3 is CASSFRQSSTYEQYF. The CDR3 DNA follows: TGTGCCAGCAGTTTCCGACAAAGTTCTACCTACGAGCAGTACTTC.

This chain links TRBV14 with TRBJ2-4; D is undetermined. With 4 bases removed from V and 0 bases from J, the gap between germline ends came to 16 bases. The CDR3 extends over 17 amino acids. Germline-derived CDR1 and CDR2 are SGHDN and FVKESK. Here the CDR3 reads CASSPLETHLAKNIQYF. The CDR3 nucleotides are TGTGCCAGCAGCCCGCTGGAGACGCACCTAGCCAAAAACATTCAGTACTTC.

The V gene is TRBV29-1, the J gene TRBJ1-1; D perhaps matches TRBD1 (5 bases). This CDR3 spans 14 amino acids. Trimming removed 7 bases from V and 0 bases from J, with 15 bases in between. Germline V gives CDR1 SQVTM, CDR2 ANQGSEA. CDR3 DNA: TGCAGCGCCCAGGGACCGAGTATGAACACTGAAGCTTTCTTT. Its translation is CSAQGPSMNTEAFF.

The chain employs TRBV6-4 and TRBJ1-2, with D possibly being TRBD1 (6 bases). CDR1 is MRHNA and CDR2 is SNTAGT in the germline V gene. The CDR3 runs 16 residues. V was cut by 0 bases and J by 4 bases, with 15 bases left in between. CDR3 residues: CASSDSPGTPLYGYTF. CDR3 sequence (DNA): TGTGCCAGCAGTGACTCCCCCGGGACACCTCTCTATGGCTACACCTTC.

V is TRBV27 and J is TRBJ1-1, with D uncertain. Trimming removed 3 bases from V and 2 bases from J, with 13 bases in between. CDR3 length: 15 residues. Germline V lookup: CDR1 MNHEY, CDR2 SMNVEV (reference sequence). CDR3: CASSFVGRKNTEAFF. The CDR3 DNA reads TGTGCCAGCAGTTTTGTGGGAAGGAAAAACACTGAAGCTTTCTTT.

The chain joins TRBV28 to TRBJ1-5; TRBD1 is a possible D gene (6 bases). Trimming took off 3 bases at V and 9 bases at J, with 12 bases between the two ends. This CDR3 has 13 amino acids. Germline V lookup: CDR1 MDHEN, CDR2 SYDVKM. The CDR3 DNA reads as TGTGCCAGCAGTTTGGACAGTTTCATGCCCCAGCATTTT. Its protein is CASSLDSFMPQHF.